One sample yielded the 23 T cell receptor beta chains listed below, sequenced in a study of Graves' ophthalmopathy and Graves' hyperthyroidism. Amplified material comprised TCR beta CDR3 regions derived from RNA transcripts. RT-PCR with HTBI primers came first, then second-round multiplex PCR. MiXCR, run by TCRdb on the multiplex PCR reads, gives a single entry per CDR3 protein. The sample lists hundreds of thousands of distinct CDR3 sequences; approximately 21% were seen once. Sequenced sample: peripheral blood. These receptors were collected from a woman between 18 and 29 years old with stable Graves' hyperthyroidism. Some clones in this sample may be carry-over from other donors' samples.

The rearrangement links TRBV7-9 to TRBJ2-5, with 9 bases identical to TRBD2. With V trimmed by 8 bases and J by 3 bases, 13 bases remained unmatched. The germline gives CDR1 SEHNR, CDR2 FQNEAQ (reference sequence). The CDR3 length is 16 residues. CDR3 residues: CASAPWRGGAEETQYF. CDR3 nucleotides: TGTGCCAGCGCCCCTTGGCGCGGGGGGGCCGAAGAGACCCAGTACTTC. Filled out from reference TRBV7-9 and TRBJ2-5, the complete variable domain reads DTGVSQNPRHKITKRGQNVTFRCDPISEHNRLYWYRQTLGQGPEFLTYFQNEAQLEKSRLLSDRFSAERPKGSFSTLEIQRTEQGDSAMYLCASAPWRGGAEETQYFGPGTRLLVL.

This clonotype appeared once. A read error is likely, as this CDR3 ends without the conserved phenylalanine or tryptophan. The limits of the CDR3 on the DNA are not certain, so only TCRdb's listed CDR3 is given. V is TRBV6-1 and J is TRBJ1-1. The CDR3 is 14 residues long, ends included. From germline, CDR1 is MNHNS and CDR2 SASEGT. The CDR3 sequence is CASSEGSVDTEACL.

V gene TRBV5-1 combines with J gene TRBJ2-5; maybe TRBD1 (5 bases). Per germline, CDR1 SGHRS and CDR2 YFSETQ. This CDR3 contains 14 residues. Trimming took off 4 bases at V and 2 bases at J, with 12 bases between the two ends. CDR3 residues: CASSPDTTQETQYF. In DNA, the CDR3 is TGCGCCAGCAGCCCGGACACGACTCAAGAGACCCAGTACTTC.

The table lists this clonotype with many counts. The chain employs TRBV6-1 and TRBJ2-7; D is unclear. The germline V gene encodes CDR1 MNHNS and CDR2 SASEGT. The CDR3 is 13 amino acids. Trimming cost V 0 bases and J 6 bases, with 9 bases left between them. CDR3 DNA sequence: TGTGCCAGCAGTGAAGCGATCAGGACCGAGCAGTACTTC. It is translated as CASSEAIRTEQYF.

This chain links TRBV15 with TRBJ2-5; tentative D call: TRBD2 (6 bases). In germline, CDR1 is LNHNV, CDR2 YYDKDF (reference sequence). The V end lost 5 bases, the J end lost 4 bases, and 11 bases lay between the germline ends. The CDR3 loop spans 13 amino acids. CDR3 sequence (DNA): TGTGCCACCAGCTTGGTGGGAGGAGAGACCCAGTACTTC. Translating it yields CATSLVGGETQYF.

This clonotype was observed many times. The CDR3 sequence: CASSFSLADRELFF. In DNA, the CDR3 is TGCGCCAGCAGCTTTTCGTTGGCAGATAGGGAGCTGTTTTTT. The rearrangement joins TRBV5-1 to TRBJ2-2; no reliable D call. In germline, CDR1 is SGHRS, CDR2 YFSETQ. V was clipped by 2 bases and J by 9 bases, with 14 bases between them. This CDR3 has 14 residues.

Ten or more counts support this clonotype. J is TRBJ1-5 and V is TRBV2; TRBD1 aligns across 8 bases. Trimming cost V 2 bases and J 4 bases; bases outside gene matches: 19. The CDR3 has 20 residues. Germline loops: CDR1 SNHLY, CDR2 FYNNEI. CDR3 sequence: CASSEYPVVTGVIWNQPQHF. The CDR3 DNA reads TGTGCCAGCAGTGAATACCCTGTGGTGACAGGGGTAATTTGGAATCAGCCCCAGCATTTT. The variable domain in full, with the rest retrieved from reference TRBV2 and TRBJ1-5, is EPEVTQTPSHQVTQMGQEVILRCVPISNHLYFYWYRQILGQKVEFLVSFYNNEISEKSEIFDDQFSVERPDGSNFTLKIRSTKLEDSAMYFCASSEYPVVTGVIWNQPQHFGDGTRLSIL.

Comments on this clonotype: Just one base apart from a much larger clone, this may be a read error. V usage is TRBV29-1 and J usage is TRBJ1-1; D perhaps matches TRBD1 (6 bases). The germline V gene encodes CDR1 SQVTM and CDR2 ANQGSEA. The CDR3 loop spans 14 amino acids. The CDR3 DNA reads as TGCAGCGTTGTCCGTGGACAGTTGAACACTGAAGCTTGCTTT. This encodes CSVVRGQLNTEACF.

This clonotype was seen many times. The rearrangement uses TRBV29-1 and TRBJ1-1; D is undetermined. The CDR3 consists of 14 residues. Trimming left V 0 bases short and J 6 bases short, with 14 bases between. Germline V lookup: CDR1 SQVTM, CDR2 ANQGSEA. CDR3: CSVEDWVEAAEAFF. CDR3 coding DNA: TGCAGCGTTGAAGATTGGGTGGAGGCAGCTGAAGCTTTCTTT.

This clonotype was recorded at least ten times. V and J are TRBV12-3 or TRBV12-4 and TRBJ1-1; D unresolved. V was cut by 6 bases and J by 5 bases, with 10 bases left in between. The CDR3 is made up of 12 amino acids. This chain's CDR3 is CASRFPGTEAFF. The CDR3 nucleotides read TGTGCCAGCAGGTTTCCCGGTACTGAAGCTTTCTTT.

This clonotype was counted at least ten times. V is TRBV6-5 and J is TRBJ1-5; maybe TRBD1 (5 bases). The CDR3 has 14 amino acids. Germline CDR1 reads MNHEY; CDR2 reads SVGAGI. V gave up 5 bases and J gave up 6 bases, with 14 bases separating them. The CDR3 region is CASSRGGSTQPQHF. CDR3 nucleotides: TGTGCCAGCAGTAGGGGAGGGAGTACTCAGCCCCAGCATTTT.

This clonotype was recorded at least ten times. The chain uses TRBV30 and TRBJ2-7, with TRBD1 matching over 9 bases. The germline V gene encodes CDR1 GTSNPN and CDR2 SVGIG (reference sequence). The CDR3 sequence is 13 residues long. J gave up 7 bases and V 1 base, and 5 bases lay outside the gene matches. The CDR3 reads CAWSAAGTGEQYF. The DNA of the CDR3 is TGTGCCTGGAGTGCTGCCGGGACAGGGGAGCAGTACTTC.

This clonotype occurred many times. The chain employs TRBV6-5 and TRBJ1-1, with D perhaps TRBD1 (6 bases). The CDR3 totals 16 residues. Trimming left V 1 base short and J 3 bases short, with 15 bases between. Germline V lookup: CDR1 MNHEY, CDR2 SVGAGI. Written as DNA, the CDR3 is TGTGCCAGCAGTTACTTCACAGGGTGGATGCACACTGAAGCTTTCTTT. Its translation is CASSYFTGWMHTEAFF.

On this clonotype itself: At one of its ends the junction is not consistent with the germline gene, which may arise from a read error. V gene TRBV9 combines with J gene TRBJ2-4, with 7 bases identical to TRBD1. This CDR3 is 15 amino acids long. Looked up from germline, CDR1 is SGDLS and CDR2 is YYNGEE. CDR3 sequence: CASSDSGQPVDIKYF. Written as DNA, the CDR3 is TGTGCCAGCAGCGACTCGGGACAGCCGGTGGACATTAAGTACTTC.

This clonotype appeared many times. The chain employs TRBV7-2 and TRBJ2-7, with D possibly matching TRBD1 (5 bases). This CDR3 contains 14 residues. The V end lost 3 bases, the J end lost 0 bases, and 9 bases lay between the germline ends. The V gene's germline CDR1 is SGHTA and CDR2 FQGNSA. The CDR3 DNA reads TGTGCCAGCAGCTTCGTCCAGGGCTCCTACGAGCAGTACTTC. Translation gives CASSFVQGSYEQYF.

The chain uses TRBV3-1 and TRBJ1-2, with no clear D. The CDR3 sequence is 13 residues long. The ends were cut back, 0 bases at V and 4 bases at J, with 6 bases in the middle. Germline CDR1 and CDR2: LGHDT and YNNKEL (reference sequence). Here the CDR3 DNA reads TGTGCCAGCAGCCAAGAGGACGTCTATGGCTACACCTTC. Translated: CASSQEDVYGYTF.

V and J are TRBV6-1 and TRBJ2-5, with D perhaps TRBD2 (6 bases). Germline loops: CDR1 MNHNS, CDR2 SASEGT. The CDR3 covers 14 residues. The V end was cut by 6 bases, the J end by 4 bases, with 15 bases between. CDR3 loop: CASSQTHGGETQYF. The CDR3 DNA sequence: TGTGCCAGCAGCCAGACACACGGGGGAGAGACCCAGTACTTC.

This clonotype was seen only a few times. CDR3 in amino acids: CSALTAAGNEQYF. DNA of the CDR3: TGCAGCGCCTTGACTGCTGCCGGGAACGAGCAGTACTTC. V usage is TRBV29-1 and J usage is TRBJ2-7; TRBD2 is a possible D gene (5 bases). The CDR3 consists of 13 residues. The V end was cut by 7 bases, the J end by 5 bases, with 18 bases between. The germline V gene encodes CDR1 SQVTM and CDR2 ANQGSEA.

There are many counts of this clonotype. CDR3 sequence reads: CSANSYNQPQHF. The CDR3 DNA reads as TGCAGTGCAAACAGTTACAATCAGCCCCAGCATTTT. V gene TRBV20-1 combines with J gene TRBJ1-5, with D uncertain. Trimming shortened V by 6 bases and J by 3 bases, and 9 bases separated the two germline ends. This CDR3 spans 12 amino acids. Germline-derived CDR1 and CDR2 are DFQATT and SNEGSKA (reference sequence).

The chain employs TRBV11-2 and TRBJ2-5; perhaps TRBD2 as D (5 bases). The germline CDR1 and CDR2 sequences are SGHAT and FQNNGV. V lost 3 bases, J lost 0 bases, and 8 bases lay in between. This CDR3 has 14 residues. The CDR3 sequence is CASSFGEYQETQYF. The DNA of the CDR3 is TGTGCCAGCAGCTTCGGGGAGTACCAAGAGACCCAGTACTTC.

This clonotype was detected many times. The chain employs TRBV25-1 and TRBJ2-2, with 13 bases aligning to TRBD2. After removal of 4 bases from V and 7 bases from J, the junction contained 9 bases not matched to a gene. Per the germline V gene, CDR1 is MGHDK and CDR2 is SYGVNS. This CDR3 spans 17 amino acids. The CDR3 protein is CASSGTSGRALHGELFF. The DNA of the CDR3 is TGTGCCAGCAGTGGAACTAGCGGGAGGGCGTTGCACGGGGAGCTGTTTTTT.

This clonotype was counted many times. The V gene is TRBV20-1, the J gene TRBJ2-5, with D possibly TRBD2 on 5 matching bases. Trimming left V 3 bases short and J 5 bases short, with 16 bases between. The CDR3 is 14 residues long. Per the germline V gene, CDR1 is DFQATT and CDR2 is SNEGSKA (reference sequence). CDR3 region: CSARRASDGETQYF. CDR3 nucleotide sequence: TGCAGTGCTAGGAGGGCCAGCGACGGGGAGACCCAGTACTTC.

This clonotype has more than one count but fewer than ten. CDR3 region: CASSLNPGTYEQYF. CDR3 coding DNA: TGCGCCAGCAGCCTCAACCCTGGTACCTACGAGCAGTACTTC. This chain joins TRBV5-1 and TRBJ2-7; D is unresolved. V lost 4 bases and J lost 2, with 13 bases in between. This CDR3 is built from 14 residues. Germline loops: CDR1 SGHRS, CDR2 YFSETQ.